This T cell receptor beta chain came from a study of T cell responses to AZD1222 COVID-19 vaccine. Here immunoSEQ multiplex PCR was the method, and the copy in TCRdb shows in-frame clones only, minus some. The profile shows 40,000 to 55,000 clones, roughly 90% of them singletons. On this clone: Its specificity is not known.

The CDR3 is made up of 13 amino acids. With 4 bases removed from V and 7 bases from J, the gap between germline ends came to 14 bases. Germline CDR1 is SGHDT and CDR2 is YYEEEE. General observations from the study: Baseline serostatus was positive in only six AZD1222 recipients.

The chain recombines TRBV5-6 with TRBJ1-2; the D gene is possibly TRBD1 (6 bases). This TCR was sampled from an adult who received the AZD1222 COVID-19 vaccine. Sample: peripheral blood, taken 28 days after the second AZD1222 dose. The CDR3 DNA sequence: TGTGCCAGCAGCCCATATCGGACAGCTGGCTACACCTTC. It specifies CASSPYRTAGYTF. The full variable domain, with the rest looked up from reference TRBV5-6 and TRBJ1-2, is DAGVTQSPTHLIKTRGQQVTLRCSPKSGHDTVSWYQQALGQGPQFIFQYYEEEERQRGNFPDRFSGHQFPNYSSELNVNALLLGDSALYLCASSPYRTAGYTFGSGTRLTVV.